This entry describes one T cell receptor (beta chain). This entry is derived from a study of control samples from healthy donors and cancer patients. Measured with immunoSEQ multiplex PCR; TCRdb has only the in-frame clones, and not every one. The sample lists 100,000 to 150,000 clones; less than 90% were seen once. Trimming left V 3 bases short and J 2 bases short, with 13 bases between. The CDR3 totals 14 residues. CDR1 is DFQATT, CDR2 SNEGSKA, per germline (reference sequence). The rearrangement uses TRBV20-1 and TRBJ1-2; possible D gene TRBD1, 6 bases. This receptor was taken from a man aged 18 to 29 in good health. The source material was blood. In DNA, the CDR3 is TGCAGTGCTAGTGTATTTCAGGGGAACTATGGCTACACCTTC. Protein product: CSASVFQGNYGYTF.